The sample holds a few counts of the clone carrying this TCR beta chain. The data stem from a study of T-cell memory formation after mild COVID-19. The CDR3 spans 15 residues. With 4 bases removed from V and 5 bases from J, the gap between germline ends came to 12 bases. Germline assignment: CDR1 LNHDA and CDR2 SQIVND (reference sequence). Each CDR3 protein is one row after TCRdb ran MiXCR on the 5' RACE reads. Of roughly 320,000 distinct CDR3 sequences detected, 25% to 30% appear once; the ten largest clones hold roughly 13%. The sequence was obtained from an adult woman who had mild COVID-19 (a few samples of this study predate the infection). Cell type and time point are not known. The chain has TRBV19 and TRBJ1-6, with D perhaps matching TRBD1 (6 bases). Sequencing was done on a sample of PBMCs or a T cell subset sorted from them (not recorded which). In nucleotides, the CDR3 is TGTGCCAGTAGTACCTTAAGACAGGATAATTCACCCCTCCACTTT. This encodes CASSTLRQDNSPLHF.